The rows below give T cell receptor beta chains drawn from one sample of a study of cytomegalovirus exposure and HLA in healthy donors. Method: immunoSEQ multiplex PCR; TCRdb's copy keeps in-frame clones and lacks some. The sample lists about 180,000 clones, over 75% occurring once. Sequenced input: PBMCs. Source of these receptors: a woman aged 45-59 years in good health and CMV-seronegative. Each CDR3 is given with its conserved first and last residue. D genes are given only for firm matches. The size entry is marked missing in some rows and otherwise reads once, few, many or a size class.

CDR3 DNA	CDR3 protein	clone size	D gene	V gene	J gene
TGTGCCAGCAGCCAAGATCCCAGCGGGGGCGGTGAAGAGACCCAGTACTTC	CASSQDPSGGGEETQYF	NA	TRBD2	TRBV4-2	TRBJ2-5
TGTGCCAGCAGACCACAGGGGGCAGGTAGAAACTATGGCTACACCTTC	CASRPQGAGRNYGYTF	NA	TRBD1	TRBV28	TRBJ1-2
TGTGCCAGCAGCAAAAGGACTAGCGGGGGTTTCGATGAGCAGTTCTTC	CASSKRTSGGFDEQFF	NA	TRBD2	TRBV14	TRBJ2-1
TGTGCCAGCAGTACCCAAACAGGGGACAATGGCTACACCTTC	CASSTQTGDNGYTF	NA	TRBD1	TRBV25-1	TRBJ1-2
TGTGCCAGCAGCCAAGGAGGCAACTCCTACAATGAGCAGTTCTTC	CASSQGGNSYNEQFF	NA	NA	TRBV4-2	TRBJ2-1
TGTGCCAGCAGCGTAGATGGCGGGGAGTACAATGAGCAGTTCTTC	CASSVDGGEYNEQFF	NA	NA	TRBV9	TRBJ2-1
TGTGCCAGCAGTTACCGACTAGCGGGGGGCTACGAGCAGTACTTC	CASSYRLAGGYEQYF	NA	TRBD2	TRBV6-5	TRBJ2-7
TGTGCCAGCAGTTTAAGGGACAGAGATGGCCTTGGGGCCAACGTCCTGACTTTC	CASSLRDRDGLGANVLTF	NA	TRBD1	TRBV27	TRBJ2-6
TGTGCCAGCAGTTTATTCCAGGACTATGGCTACACCTTC	CASSLFQDYGYTF	NA	NA	TRBV27	TRBJ1-2
TGTGCCAGCAGTCAAAATCCCAGACTTGGGGATACGCAGTATTTT	CASSQNPRLGDTQYF	NA	NA	TRBV6-5	TRBJ2-3
TGTGCCAGCAGGACGACAGGGGATAGCTATGGCTACACCTTC	CASRTTGDSYGYTF	few	TRBD1	TRBV28	TRBJ1-2
TGTGCCAGCAGTGACAGGGGCCTCTACAATGAGCAGTTCTTC	CASSDRGLYNEQFF	NA	TRBD1	TRBV7-2	TRBJ2-1
TGTGCCAGCAGTTTTTTTAAAGCGGGAGCGGGGGAGACCCAGTACTTC	CASSFFKAGAGETQYF	few	TRBD2	TRBV28	TRBJ2-5
TGTGCCAGCATGGGGACAGGGTTTGGCGGCTACACCTTC	CASMGTGFGGYTF	NA	TRBD1	TRBV5-6	TRBJ1-2
TGTGCCAGCAGCTTAGTCGAGGCGGACTCTGGAAACACCATATATTTT	CASSLVEADSGNTIYF	NA	NA	TRBV7-2	TRBJ1-3
TGTGCCATCAGTGCCGGACAGGGGGTGGTCAATGAGCAGTTCTTC	CAISAGQGVVNEQFF	NA	TRBD1	TRBV10-3	TRBJ2-1
TGTGCCAGCAGTTTACAGGGGGCGGGGTACGAGCAGTACTTC	CASSLQGAGYEQYF	NA	TRBD1	TRBV27	TRBJ2-7
TGTGCCATCAGTGAGTCGTGGAGTCAAAGGGGCTACGAGCAGTACTTC	CAISESWSQRGYEQYF	NA	NA	TRBV10-3	TRBJ2-7
TGTGCCAGCAGCCGACACGGGACTACCCCCTACGAGCAGTACTTC	CASSRHGTTPYEQYF	NA	TRBD2	TRBV5-4	TRBJ2-7
TGCGCCAGCAGCCGGCCGGGACAGGCAGAAGCTTTCTTT	CASSRPGQAEAFF	NA	TRBD1	TRBV4-1	TRBJ1-1
TGTGCCAGCAGCTTAGTCCCGCAGGGATGGGTGAAGGGGGTCAATGAGCAGTTCTTC	CASSLVPQGWVKGVNEQFF	NA	NA	TRBV7-8	TRBJ2-1
TGCGCCAGCAGCCAAGATGGGGAGAAGGATCAGCCCCAGCATTTT	CASSQDGEKDQPQHF	NA	NA	TRBV4-3	TRBJ1-5
TGTGCCAGCTCCTACTCCTACGAGCAGTACTTC	CASSYSYEQYF	few	NA	TRBV2	TRBJ2-7
TGCAGCGTTGAACAGATCACTGAAGCTTTCTTT	CSVEQITEAFF	NA	NA	TRBV29-1	TRBJ1-1
TGTGCCAGCACCGAGACAGGAACCTACCCTGAAGCTTTCTTT	CASTETGTYPEAFF	NA	NA	TRBV28	TRBJ1-1
TGCGCCAGCACTCCACTCGTTCGAAAGAACACAGATACGCAGTATTTT	CASTPLVRKNTDTQYF	few	NA	TRBV10-2	TRBJ2-3
TGTGCCAGCAGTTTACAGGGTTGGTCCTACGAGCAGTACTTC	CASSLQGWSYEQYF	NA	NA	TRBV28	TRBJ2-7
TGTGCCATCAGTGGAATTACGGGACAGGGATCCTCTGAAGCTTTCTTT	CAISGITGQGSSEAFF	NA	TRBD1	TRBV10-3	TRBJ1-1
TGTGCCAGCTCCCTGACAGGTGGCACAGATACGCAGTATTTT	CASSLTGGTDTQYF	once	NA	TRBV18	TRBJ2-3
TGTGCCACCAGCAGAGAAACAGATGGAAACACCATATATTTT	CATSRETDGNTIYF	NA	NA	TRBV15	TRBJ1-3